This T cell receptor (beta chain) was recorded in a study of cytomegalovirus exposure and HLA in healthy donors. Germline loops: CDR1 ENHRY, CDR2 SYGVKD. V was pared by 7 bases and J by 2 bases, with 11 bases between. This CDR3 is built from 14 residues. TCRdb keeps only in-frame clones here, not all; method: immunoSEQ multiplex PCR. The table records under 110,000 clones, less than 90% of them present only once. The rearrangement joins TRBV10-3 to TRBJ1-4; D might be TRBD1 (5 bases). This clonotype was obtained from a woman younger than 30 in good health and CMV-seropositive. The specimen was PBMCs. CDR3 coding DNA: TGTGCCATCACGGGGGACCCGACTAATGAAAAACTGTTTTTT. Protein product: CAITGDPTNEKLFF.